The 26 T cell receptor beta chains reported below all come from one sample, sequenced in a study of tumor-infiltrating lymphocytes in primary liver carcinoma listed by TCRdb under 2017. Sequencing relied on an Illumina HiSeq 2500. A constant-region primer and ProtoScript II reverse transcriptase were used to reverse-transcribe TCRbeta-specific cDNA from about 500 ng total RNA. The TCRbeta libraries were prepared through three rounds of nested multiplex PCR following a slightly modified ARM-PCR procedure. Multiplex TRBV1-TRBV30 forward primers and a Cbeta reverse primer were used in the first two PCR rounds, each of which was run for around 10 cycles. TCRdb took the public reads, trimmed them with fastp at Q25, ran MiXCR for clone calling and kept in-frame beta chains. All rows with the same CDR3 protein become a single entry with the most common DNA and genes. Here the sample has about 54,000 distinct CDR3 sequences; over 70% occur a single time. About 26% of the sample is in the top ten clones.

Without any cell sorting, total RNA and DNA were co-extracted from approximately 20-30 mg of bulk tissue using the AllPrep DNA/RNA mini kit. Sequencing was performed on liver tumor tissue from sampling region 2. This specimen's cell subset or site label, interpreted: tumor region T2, inferior pole. These receptor sequences come from a man aged 35-49 years with primary liver carcinoma and hepatitis B virus infection.

V usage is TRBV14 and J usage is TRBJ1-6; D might be TRBD1 (5 bases). The germline CDR1 and CDR2 sequences are SGHDN and FVKESK. The CDR3 covers 14 residues. Trimming pared 6 bases from V and 6 bases from J, leaving 12 bases between. CDR3 DNA: TGTGCCAGCAGTCACTGGGGGGGTAATTCACCCCTCCACTTT. Translated, it gives CASSHWGGNSPLHF.

This chain joins TRBV11-2 and TRBJ2-4, with a weak D call TRBD1 (7 bases). Trimming stripped 5 bases from V and 11 bases from J, with 16 bases between. The germline gives CDR1 SGHAT, CDR2 FQNNGV. The CDR3 is 13 amino acids. DNA of the CDR3: TGTGCCAGCAGCCTCCAGGGGGGAACGGTTCAGTACTTC. Encoded protein: CASSLQGGTVQYF. Combining the CDR3 with reference TRBV11-2 and TRBJ2-4 gives the whole variable domain EAGVAQSPRYKIIEKRQSVAFWCNPISGHATLYWYQQILGQGPKLLIQFQNNGVVDDSQLPKDRFSAERLKGVDSTLKIQPAKLEDSAVYLCASSLQGGTVQYFGAGTRLSVL.

For this clonotype: This may come from a read error, since a much larger clone is one base off. The V and J genes are TRBV12-3 or TRBV12-4 and TRBJ1-1; 7 positions match TRBD1. This CDR3 is 15 amino acids long. V trimming: 5 bases; J trimming: 4 bases; junction bases outside the gene matches: 10. The CDR3 DNA reads TGTGCCAGCAGTCACAGGGGTGAGGGATGCACTGAAGCTTTCTTT. It specifies CASSHRGEGCTEAFF.

Worth noting for this clonotype: A clone one base away is much larger, so this may be a read error. V usage is TRBV10-3 and J usage is TRBJ2-1; 9 bases map to TRBD2. The CDR3 runs 17 residues. Looked up from germline, CDR1 is ENHRY and CDR2 is SYGVKD. CDR3 sequence (DNA): TGTACCATCAGTGAGTCGACTAGCGGAGGCTCCTACAATGAGCAGCTCTTC. It encodes CTISESTSGGSYNEQLF.

V usage is TRBV29-1 and J usage is TRBJ1-1; D might be TRBD1 (5 bases). This CDR3 spans 10 amino acids. CDR1 is SQVTM and CDR2 is ANQGSEA in the germline V gene. For the CDR3, the DNA is TGCAGAGAGGGGAGAACTGAAGCTTTCTTT. Translated: CREGRTEAFF.

The CDR3 bases are TGTGCCAGCAGCCCCCCGGCAGTCTACTCCTCCACAGATACGCAGTATTTT. Its protein is CASSPPAVYSSTDTQYF. The chain couples TRBV6-1 to TRBJ2-3; D is ambiguous. Germline V gene sequence: CDR1 MNHNS, CDR2 SASEGT. The CDR3 has 17 amino acids. V lost 6 bases and J 2 bases, leaving 21 bases between the germline ends.

Turning to this clonotype: Mismatch with germline at one junction end may stem from a read error. V and J are TRBV11-2 and TRBJ2-3; D perhaps matches TRBD2 (5 bases). Per the germline V gene, CDR1 is SGHAT and CDR2 is FQNNGV. The CDR3 contains 15 residues. CDR3 sequence reads: CGSGYTSVSTDTQYF. The DNA for the CDR3 is TGTGGCAGCGGCTACACGTCGGTGAGCACAGATACGCAGTATTTT.

V usage is TRBV10-3 and J usage is TRBJ2-5; 9 positions match TRBD1. V trimming: 4 bases; J trimming: 7 bases; junction bases outside the gene matches: 10. The CDR3 totals 15 residues. The germline V gene has CDR1 ENHRY and CDR2 SYGVKD. For the CDR3, the DNA is TGTGCCATCAGTGGGCTGTACAGGGGGCGTCGGACCCAGTACTTC. Translating it yields CAISGLYRGRRTQYF.

This sequence joins TRBV19 and TRBJ1-1; a weak D match, TRBD1 (6 bases). CDR3 length equals 14 residues. V was shortened by 7 bases and J by 3 bases, with 15 bases between the two germline ends. Germline V lookup: CDR1 LNHDA, CDR2 SQIVND (reference sequence). The CDR3 DNA reads as TGTGCCAGTACCCCCCGGGGGGCGGACACTGAAGCTTTCTTT. It specifies CASTPRGADTEAFF.

The rearrangement links TRBV29-1 to TRBJ2-2; D unresolved. This CDR3 region has 15 residues. Germline V CDR1 and CDR2: SQVTM, ANQGSEA. The CDR3 DNA reads as TGCAACGCCGGTGTTTGGGATACGATCACCGGGGAGCTGTTTTTT. This codes for CNAGVWDTITGELFF.

A word on this clonotype: It may be a read error: a sequence one base away is much more abundant. The V and J genes are TRBV5-1 and TRBJ2-7; D remains ambiguous. With 4 bases removed from V and 8 bases from J, the gap between germline ends came to 13 bases. Germline values: CDR1 SGHRS, CDR2 YFSETQ. The CDR3 loop spans 12 amino acids. The CDR3 DNA sequence: TGCGCCAGCAGCCTTCGATCCCCCCAGCAGTACTTC. It codes for CASSLRSPQQYF.

As regards this clonotype: One end of the junction fails to match germline, which may point to a read error. The chain uses TRBV11-2 and TRBJ2-7; D gene ambiguous. Germline V lookup: CDR1 SGHAT, CDR2 FQNNGV. The CDR3 runs 17 residues. The CDR3 nucleotides read TGTGCCAGCAGCTTAGACTTCGAAACACCCAGCTCCTACGAGCAGTATTTC. This encodes CASSLDFETPSSYEQYF. Together with reference TRBV11-2 and TRBJ2-7, the CDR3 gives the full variable domain: EAGVAQSPRYKIIEKRQSVAFWCNPISGHATLYWYQQILGQGPKLLIQFQNNGVVDDSQLPKDRFSAERLKGVDSTLKIQPAKLEDSAVYLCASSLDFETPSSYEQYFGPGTRLTVT.

A remark on this clonotype: A read error is possible here, since a much larger clone lies one base away. This chain joins TRBV28 and TRBJ2-5, with D maybe TRBD2 (5 bases). Trimming left V 11 bases short and J 5 bases short, with 24 bases between. CDR1 and CDR2 from the germline V gene are MDHEN and SYDVKM. The CDR3 is made up of 15 amino acids. This chain's CDR3 is CASSDHHSVWETQYF. The CDR3, as DNA: TGTGCCTCCTCAGATCACCATAGCGTGTGGGAGACCCAGTACTTC.

With respect to this clonotype: This is likely a read error, given that the CDR3 carries no conserved phenylalanine or tryptophan at its end. This rearrangement joins TRBV5-5 to TRBJ2-5; TRBD1 or TRBD2 may be the D gene (5 bases each). The CDR3 runs to 17 residues. Per the germline V gene, CDR1 is SGHKS and CDR2 is YYEKEE (reference sequence). This chain's CDR3 is CVSSSGLARGYQETQYL. The DNA of the CDR3 is TGTGTCAGCAGCTCGGGGCTAGCAAGAGGGTACCAAGAGACCCAGTACTTA.

Of note for this clonotype: One base away lies a much larger clone, so this may be a sequencing read error. The final CDR3 position lacks the conserved phenylalanine or tryptophan, pointing to a likely read error. The gene calls are TRBV13 and TRBJ1-2, with D unclear. The germline CDR1 and CDR2 sequences are PRHDT and FYEKMQ (reference sequence). The CDR3 is 13 residues long. V lost 7 bases and J lost 6, with 15 bases in between. The CDR3 coding sequence is TGTGCCAGCACCCTGGGCCCTCTTGATGGCTACACCTTA. As protein: CASTLGPLDGYTL.

This clonotype was observed a handful of times. The gene calls are TRBV30 and TRBJ2-3; 7 positions match TRBD1. Germline V lookup: CDR1 GTSNPN, CDR2 SVGIG (reference sequence). The CDR3 consists of 17 residues. The V and J ends lost 3 bases and 2 bases, in that order; junction bases with no gene match: 14. CDR3 region: CAWRPRGQGEVTDTQYF. The CDR3, as DNA: TGTGCCTGGAGACCCCGGGGCCAGGGGGAAGTCACAGATACGCAGTATTTT.

With respect to this clonotype: A junction end diverges from the germline sequence, so it may reflect a read error. This chain uses TRBV5-4 with TRBJ1-2; D gene unclear. Germline V gene lookup returns CDR1 SGHNT and CDR2 YYREEE (reference sequence). The CDR3 spans 13 residues. CDR3 amino acids: CASSMDRHYGYTF. The CDR3 DNA reads as TGTGCCAGTAGCATGGACCGCCACTATGGCTACACATTC.

The chain carries TRBV28 and TRBJ1-4; 11 bases fit TRBD1. The CDR3 totals 17 residues. The germline gives CDR1 MDHEN, CDR2 SYDVKM. V was clipped by 5 bases and J by 3 bases; unmatched bases: 8. The CDR3 loop is CASSLPGQGAANEKLFF. Written as DNA, the CDR3 is TGTGCCAGCAGTCTCCCCGGACAGGGGGCGGCTAATGAAAAACTGTTTTTT.

With respect to this clonotype: Lacking the conserved final phenylalanine or tryptophan, this CDR3 likely reflects a read error. V and J are TRBV11-3 and TRBJ1-1; 7 bases fit TRBD1. Germline V gene sequence: CDR1 SGHNT, CDR2 YENEEA. CDR3 length equals 13 residues. The CDR3 nucleotides read TGTGACATCAGCTTAGCAGGGGGGACTGAAGCTTTCTAT. Protein sequence: CDISLAGGTEAFY.

Concerning this clonotype: Mismatch with germline at one junction end may stem from a read error. The rearrangement uses TRBV10-2 and TRBJ2-6, with D unresolved. The CDR3 consists of 14 residues. Germline CDR1 WSHSY, CDR2 SAAADI. The CDR3 DNA reads as TGCGCCAGCAGTGTGGCCTCTGGGGTCAACGTCCTGACTTTC. Translated: CASSVASGVNVLTF.

About this clonotype itself: The CDR3 end shows no conserved phenylalanine or tryptophan, and so a read error is likely. The rearrangement joins TRBV11-2 to TRBJ2-3; possibly TRBD2 for D (5 bases). Trimming pared 8 bases from V and 5 bases from J, leaving 17 bases between. The CDR3 spans 14 residues. Germline assignment: CDR1 SGHAT and CDR2 FQNNGV. The CDR3 here is CASWVKGEGDTQYY. The CDR3, as DNA: TGTGCCAGCTGGGTGAAGGGTGAGGGAGATACGCAGTATTAT.

In its sample, this clonotype was seen a few times. The chain links TRBV9 to TRBJ2-3, with 8 bases that match TRBD2. The CDR3 spans 16 residues. Germline V lookup: CDR1 SGDLS, CDR2 YYNGEE. V lost 0 bases, J lost 5 bases, and 8 bases stayed unmatched. CDR3 amino acids: CASSVASGGQGDTQYF. The CDR3 bases are TGTGCCAGCAGCGTAGCGTCGGGAGGGCAGGGAGATACGCAGTATTTT.

Notes on this clonotype: At one boundary the junction diverges from the germline segment, which might be a read error. CDR3 sequence: CAGSLEVGHEKLFF. The CDR3 bases are TGTGCCGGCAGCTTAGAGGTTGGGCATGAAAAACTGTTTTTT. This chain joins TRBV11-2 and TRBJ1-4; no firm D call. Germline CDR1 reads SGHAT; CDR2 reads FQNNGV. The CDR3 loop spans 14 amino acids.

The chain combines TRBV19 with TRBJ2-7; D may correspond to TRBD1 or TRBD2 (6 bases each). This CDR3 comprises 13 residues. Germline assignment: CDR1 LNHDA and CDR2 SQIVND (reference sequence). V was cut by 9 bases and J by 6 bases, with 18 bases left in between. The CDR3 DNA reads as TGTGCCAGCTCGAGGGGGGCCCAAGGCGAGCAGTACTTC. Its translation is CASSRGAQGEQYF.

V gene TRBV11-2 combines with J gene TRBJ2-7, with D perhaps matching TRBD1 or TRBD2 (5 bases each). There are 16 residues in the CDR3. Per the germline V gene, CDR1 is SGHAT and CDR2 is FQNNGV. Trimming cost V 1 base and J 0 bases, with 13 bases left between them. The CDR3 is CASSLGGTGISYEQYF. The CDR3 DNA is TGTGCCAGCAGCTTAGGTGGGACGGGAATCTCCTACGAGCAGTACTTC.

For this clonotype: The junction shows a germline mismatch at one end, possibly a read error. The chain has TRBV18 and TRBJ2-1; 11 positions match TRBD2. The CDR3 covers 17 residues. Per the germline V gene, CDR1 is KGHSH and CDR2 is LQKENI. The DNA of the CDR3 is TGTGGCAGCTCACCTACGACTAGCGGGGTTTCCTACAGTGAGCAGTTCTTC. Encoded protein: CGSSPTTSGVSYSEQFF. The whole variable domain, filled in from reference TRBV18 and TRBJ2-1, reads NAGVMQNPRHLVRRRGQEARLRCSPMKGHSHVYWYRQLPEEGLKFMVYLQKENIIDESGMPKERFSAEFPKEGPSILRIQQVVRGDSAAYFCGSSPTTSGVSYSEQFFGPGTRLTVL.